The 26 T cell receptor beta chains listed next were all sequenced from one sample in a study of T-cell reconstitution after alpha-beta-depleted transplantation in children. For TCRbeta, the library was prepared with unique molecular identifiers. Each CDR3 protein gets one entry after TCRdb re-called the PCR reads with MiXCR. This table has about 110,000 distinct CDR3 sequences, around a tenth appearing once. The specimen comprised PBMCs, sampled before TCRalphabeta/CD19-depleted stem cell transplant. Source of these receptors: a boy aged 2 to 10 with acute lymphoblastic leukemia, due to receive a stem cell transplant.

The rearrangement joins TRBV20-1 to TRBJ2-1; 15 bases agree with TRBD2. With 4 bases clipped from V and 4 bases from J, the junction kept 11 bases outside the gene matches. The germline gives CDR1 DFQATT, CDR2 SNEGSKA (reference sequence). The CDR3 loop spans 18 amino acids. The CDR3 here is CSATHSGGLAGGYNEQFF. CDR3 nucleotides: TGCAGTGCTACCCATTCGGGGGGACTAGCGGGAGGATACAATGAGCAGTTCTTC.

The chain uses TRBV7-9 and TRBJ2-2; no clear D. Germline CDR1 and CDR2: SEHNR and FQNEAQ (reference sequence). The V end was cut by 3 bases, the J end by 5 bases, with 10 bases between. This CDR3 has 14 residues. Written as DNA, the CDR3 is TGTGCCAGCAGCTTGGTGGGGTTAACCGGGGAGCTGTTTTTT. Its translation is CASSLVGLTGELFF.

This clonotype has just a few counts. V gene TRBV5-1 combines with J gene TRBJ2-1, with TRBD2 as a possible D gene (6 bases). This CDR3 is built from 13 residues. V lost 1 base, J lost 5 bases, and 7 bases lay in between. The germline CDR1 and CDR2 sequences are SGHRS and YFSETQ. The CDR3 here is CASSLTGDNEQFF. CDR3 coding DNA: TGCGCCAGCAGCTTGACGGGAGACAATGAGCAGTTCTTC.

The rearrangement links TRBV29-1 to TRBJ2-2; TRBD1 is a possible D gene (6 bases). The CDR3 has 13 amino acids. Germline V gives CDR1 SQVTM, CDR2 ANQGSEA. Trimming left V 7 bases short and J 1 base short, with 10 bases between. The CDR3 protein is CSAGHWNTGELFF. For the CDR3, the DNA is TGCAGCGCGGGACATTGGAACACCGGGGAGCTGTTTTTT.

This clonotype has more than one count but fewer than ten. The chain combines TRBV18 with TRBJ1-3, with D unclear. Germline V CDR1 and CDR2: KGHSH, LQKENI. The CDR3 loop spans 14 amino acids. V was clipped by 2 bases and J by 7 bases, with 12 bases between them. The CDR3 bases are TGTGCCAGCTCACCAAGCATATCGGAGAACACCATATATTTT. Translation: CASSPSISENTIYF.

This clonotype was observed at least ten times. The rearrangement links TRBV27 to TRBJ2-6; D not certain. Germline CDR1 reads MNHEY; CDR2 reads SMNVEV (reference sequence). This CDR3 has 17 amino acids. Trimming stripped 0 bases from V and 0 bases from J, with 9 bases between. The CDR3 spells CASSLSAVSSGANVLTF. Written as DNA, the CDR3 is TGTGCCAGCAGTTTATCAGCAGTGAGCTCTGGGGCCAACGTCCTGACTTTC.

The V and J genes are TRBV2 and TRBJ2-1; D uncertain. Trimming removed 8 bases at V and 7 bases at J, with 15 bases between. Per germline, CDR1 SNHLY and CDR2 FYNNEI. This CDR3 comprises 13 residues. The CDR3 DNA sequence: TGTGCCAGCCCCGCTGGTAGTGGGAATGAGCAGTTCTTC. Residues: CASPAGSGNEQFF. Looking up the rest from reference TRBV2 and TRBJ2-1 gives the full variable domain: EPEVTQTPSHQVTQMGQEVILRCVPISNHLYFYWYRQILGQKVEFLVSFYNNEISEKSEIFDDQFSVERPDGSNFTLKIRSTKLEDSAMYFCASPAGSGNEQFFGPGTRLTVL.

This clonotype was detected many times. The chain recombines TRBV12-3 or TRBV12-4 with TRBJ2-7, with TRBD2 matching over 11 bases. This CDR3 comprises 14 residues. The ends lost 0 bases at V and 6 bases at J; junction bases unmatched: 1. The CDR3 sequence: CASSLALAGGEQYF. CDR3 nucleotide sequence: TGTGCCAGCAGTTTAGCGCTAGCGGGGGGCGAGCAGTACTTC.

The chain combines TRBV7-2 with TRBJ2-7; 8 bases align to TRBD1. CDR1 and CDR2 from the germline V gene are SGHTA and FQGNSA. J gave up 2 bases and V 5 bases, and 8 bases lay outside the gene matches. There are 15 residues in the CDR3. In nucleotides, the CDR3 is TGTGCCAGCAGCATACAGACAGGGGACCCCTACGAGCAGTACTTC. It is translated as CASSIQTGDPYEQYF.

This clonotype has ten or more counts. The V and J genes are TRBV5-1 and TRBJ2-2, with TRBD2 identical over 7 bases. Germline-derived CDR1 and CDR2 are SGHRS and YFSETQ. The CDR3 extends over 16 amino acids. Trimming removed 4 bases from V and 0 bases from J; junction bases left unmatched: 6. The chain's CDR3 is CASSARRESNTGELFF. For the CDR3, the DNA is TGCGCCAGCAGCGCCAGGCGGGAGTCGAACACCGGGGAGCTGTTTTTT.

The table lists this clonotype with a few counts. This chain links TRBV7-9 with TRBJ1-1; TRBD1 agrees at 7 bases. Trimming took 2 bases from V and 3 from J; bases not matched to a gene: 6. The CDR3 totals 15 residues. The germline V gene encodes CDR1 SEHNR and CDR2 FQNEAQ (reference sequence). Here the CDR3 reads CASSLRQGGDTEAFF. The CDR3 region has the DNA TGTGCCAGCAGCTTACGGCAGGGGGGTGACACTGAAGCTTTCTTT. Based on the CDR3 plus reference TRBV7-9 and TRBJ1-1, the full variable domain is DTGVSQNPRHKITKRGQNVTFRCDPISEHNRLYWYRQTLGQGPEFLTYFQNEAQLEKSRLLSDRFSAERPKGSFSTLEIQRTEQGDSAMYLCASSLRQGGDTEAFFGQGTRLTVV.

The rearrangement links TRBV3-1 to TRBJ2-1; D not resolved. The CDR3 extends over 13 amino acids. V dropped 0 bases and J dropped 9 bases, with 9 bases sitting between them. Germline assignment: CDR1 LGHDT and CDR2 YNNKEL (reference sequence). The CDR3 bases are TGTGCCAGCAGCCAAGATCTGGGTAGTGAGCAGTTCTTC. Residues: CASSQDLGSEQFF.

This clonotype was seen at least ten times. The chain couples TRBV18 to TRBJ2-3; 8 bases are shared with TRBD2. Trimming took 0 bases from V and 3 from J; bases not matched to a gene: 5. Germline V gives CDR1 KGHSH, CDR2 LQKENI. This CDR3 has 16 residues. Here the CDR3 reads CASSPPGSGATDTQYF. The DNA for the CDR3 is TGTGCCAGCTCACCACCGGGTAGCGGGGCAACAGATACGCAGTATTTT.

This clonotype was observed a handful of times. The gene calls are TRBV20-1 and TRBJ1-1; D unresolved. The germline V gene encodes CDR1 DFQATT and CDR2 SNEGSKA (reference sequence). V lost 5 bases to trimming and J lost 0 bases, with 13 bases between them. The CDR3 has 14 amino acids. The CDR3 nucleotides read TGCAGTGCTCCCGCCGGGCGAATGAACACTGAAGCTTTCTTT. The encoded protein is CSAPAGRMNTEAFF.

This clonotype was seen at least ten times. The rearrangement links TRBV5-8 to TRBJ1-1, with 9 positions matching TRBD1. Germline CDR1 and CDR2: SGHTS and YDEGEE. V shed 0 bases and J 2 bases; nucleotides not matched to a gene: 2. This CDR3 is 15 amino acids long. CDR3 nucleotide sequence: TGTGCCAGCAGCTTGGGGACAGGGGACAACACTGAAGCTTTCTTT. It specifies CASSLGTGDNTEAFF.

The table lists this clonotype with many counts. The V gene is TRBV5-6, the J gene TRBJ1-2, with D hard to call. This CDR3 region has 12 residues. Germline CDR1 SGHDT, CDR2 YYEEEE. Trimming left V 2 bases short and J 4 bases short, with 6 bases between. CDR3 loop: CASSFGSYGYTF. Written as DNA, the CDR3 is TGTGCCAGCAGCTTCGGGAGCTATGGCTACACCTTC.

This clonotype occurred a few times. The chain is built from TRBV6-1 and TRBJ1-2; TRBD1 is a possible D gene (5 bases). The CDR3 totals 15 residues. Between the trimmed V and J ends, which lost 6 bases and 2 bases, there was a span of 16 bases. Germline V gene sequence: CDR1 MNHNS, CDR2 SASEGT. The CDR3 coding sequence is TGTGCCAGCAGACCGGTTGGGGGATCCAACTATGGCTACACCTTC. Amino acids: CASRPVGGSNYGYTF.

The V call is TRBV27, the J call TRBJ2-2; 11 nucleotides match TRBD2. The germline CDR1 and CDR2 sequences are MNHEY and SMNVEV (reference sequence). The CDR3 is made up of 16 amino acids. V dropped 7 bases and J dropped 4; count of bases not matched to a gene: 8. The CDR3 sequence: CASTPTGLAGTGELFF. CDR3 nucleotides: TGTGCCAGCACCCCAACCGGACTAGCGGGCACCGGGGAGCTGTTTTTT.

The chain links TRBV3-1 to TRBJ2-3; D is ambiguous. There are 16 residues in the CDR3. Trimming cost V 1 base and J 2 bases, with 13 bases left between them. Germline assignment: CDR1 LGHDT and CDR2 YNNKEL (reference sequence). CDR3 in DNA: TGTGCCAGCAGCCAAGGACTCCTAGGCTCCACAGATACGCAGTATTTT. Translation gives CASSQGLLGSTDTQYF.

This clonotype was seen ten or more times. The chain employs TRBV5-1 and TRBJ2-4; TRBD1 matches at 10 bases. The J segment lost 2 bases and the V segment lost 4 bases, leaving 6 bases of the junction unmatched. This CDR3 contains 16 residues. CDR1 and CDR2 from the germline V gene are SGHRS and YFSETQ. The CDR3, as DNA: TGCGCCAGCAGCACGGGACAGGGGCTTACCAAAAACATTCAGTACTTC. Its protein is CASSTGQGLTKNIQYF.

The chain joins TRBV5-6 to TRBJ2-3, with D unclear. The CDR3 has 14 amino acids. Germline V gives CDR1 SGHDT, CDR2 YYEEEE. Trimming removed 0 bases from V and 6 bases from J, with 11 bases in between. CDR3 nucleotide sequence: TGTGCCAGCAGCTTGGCGATGCTATCGGATACGCAGTATTTT. Protein: CASSLAMLSDTQYF.

The rearrangement joins TRBV5-1 to TRBJ2-3, with 11 nucleotides matching TRBD2. Per germline, CDR1 SGHRS and CDR2 YFSETQ. The CDR3 covers 16 residues. With V trimmed by 0 bases and J by 10 bases, 10 bases remained unmatched. CDR3 amino acids: CASSLELAGARRAQYF. The CDR3 DNA reads TGCGCCAGCAGCTTGGAACTAGCGGGAGCAAGGAGGGCGCAGTATTTT. Combining the CDR3 with reference TRBV5-1 and TRBJ2-3 gives the whole variable domain KAGVTQTPRYLIKTRGQQVTLSCSPISGHRSVSWYQQTPGQGLQFLFEYFSETQRNKGNFPGRFSGRQFSNSRSEMNVSTLELGDSALYLCASSLELAGARRAQYFGPGTRLTVL.

This clonotype was observed a few times. The rearrangement joins TRBV6-1 to TRBJ2-7; 7 nucleotides agree with TRBD2. Germline lookup yields CDR1 MNHNS and CDR2 SASEGT. The trim removed 8 bases at V and 5 bases at J, leaving 12 bases unmatched. The CDR3 is 14 residues long. CDR3 nucleotide sequence: TGTGCCAGCGGGGCATTGAGGAGCGGGAACGAGCAGTACTTC. Its translation: CASGALRSGNEQYF.

This clonotype was observed a few times. This sequence joins TRBV12-3 or TRBV12-4 and TRBJ2-1, with TRBD2 matching 13 bases. The CDR3 is 15 residues long. J gave up 7 bases and V 5 bases, and 5 bases lay outside the gene matches. In DNA, the CDR3 is TGTGCCAGCAGTGAGATGGGACTAGCGGGGAATGAGCAGTTCTTC. Its protein is CASSEMGLAGNEQFF.

This clonotype was counted at least ten times. The chain combines TRBV20-1 with TRBJ2-3, with 7 bases that match TRBD1. CDR1 is DFQATT and CDR2 is SNEGSKA in the germline V gene (reference sequence). This CDR3 spans 12 amino acids. V lost 5 bases, J lost 2 bases, and 1 base stayed unmatched. The CDR3 nucleotides read TGCAGTGCTCAGGGGGACACAGATACGCAGTATTTT. Its translation: CSAQGDTDTQYF.

The chain links TRBV5-1 to TRBJ2-6, with TRBD1 matching 7 bases. V gave up 4 bases and J gave up 4 bases; unmatched junction bases: 8. Per germline, CDR1 SGHRS and CDR2 YFSETQ. The CDR3 totals 16 residues. The chain's CDR3 is CASSLGTGVGANVLTF. The CDR3 DNA sequence: TGCGCCAGCAGCCTCGGAACAGGGGTCGGGGCCAACGTCCTGACTTTC. Variable domain in full (rest from reference TRBV5-1 and TRBJ2-6): KAGVTQTPRYLIKTRGQQVTLSCSPISGHRSVSWYQQTPGQGLQFLFEYFSETQRNKGNFPGRFSGRQFSNSRSEMNVSTLELGDSALYLCASSLGTGVGANVLTFGAGSRLTVL.